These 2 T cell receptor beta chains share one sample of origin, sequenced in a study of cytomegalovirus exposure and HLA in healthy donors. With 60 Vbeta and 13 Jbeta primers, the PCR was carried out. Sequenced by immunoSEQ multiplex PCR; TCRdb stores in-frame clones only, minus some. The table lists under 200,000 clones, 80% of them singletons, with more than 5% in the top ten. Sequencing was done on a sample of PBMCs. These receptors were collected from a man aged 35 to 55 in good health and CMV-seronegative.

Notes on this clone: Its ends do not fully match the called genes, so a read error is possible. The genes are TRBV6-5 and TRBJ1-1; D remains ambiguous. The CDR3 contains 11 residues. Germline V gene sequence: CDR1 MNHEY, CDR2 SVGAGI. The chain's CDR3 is CASSSILGWVF. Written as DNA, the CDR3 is TGTGCCAGCAGTAGCATCCTAGGCTGGGTCTTT.

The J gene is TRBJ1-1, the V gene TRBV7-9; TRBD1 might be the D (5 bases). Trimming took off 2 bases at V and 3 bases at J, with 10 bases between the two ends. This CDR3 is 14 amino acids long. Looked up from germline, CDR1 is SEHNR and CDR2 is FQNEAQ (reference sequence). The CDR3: CASSLTTAHTEAFF. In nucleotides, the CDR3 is TGTGCCAGCAGCTTAACGACAGCACACACTGAAGCTTTCTTT.